The next 30 T cell receptor beta chains were all read from a single sample in a study of T-cell reconstitution after alpha-beta-depleted transplantation in children. Unique molecular identifiers were used in preparing the TCRbeta library. A single record per CDR3 protein comes from TCRdb applying MiXCR to the PCR reads. The repertoire includes over 150,000 distinct CDR3 sequences, roughly 7% of them detected once, and less than 7% sits in the top ten. This sample comprised PBMCs, obtained before TCRalphabeta/CD19-depleted stem cell transplant. The receptors were gathered from a boy between 2 and 10 years old with acute lymphoblastic leukemia, due to receive a stem cell transplant.

In this sample, this clonotype turned up many times. The chain joins TRBV28 to TRBJ2-3; 8 positions agree with TRBD2. Unmatched junction bases numbered 7, after V lost 5 bases and J lost 0 bases. Germline V gene sequence: CDR1 MDHEN, CDR2 SYDVKM. The CDR3 runs to 16 residues. The CDR3 reads CASSVTSGTSTDTQYF. As DNA, the CDR3 is TGTGCCAGCAGTGTTACTAGCGGTACTAGCACAGATACGCAGTATTTT.

V is TRBV28 and J is TRBJ1-1, with D hard to call. Germline V gene lookup returns CDR1 MDHEN and CDR2 SYDVKM. This CDR3 spans 15 amino acids. V lost 3 bases and J 1 base, leaving 12 bases between the germline ends. The CDR3 spells CASSFVDTKNTEAFF. In DNA form, the CDR3 reads TGTGCCAGCAGTTTTGTTGACACGAAGAACACTGAAGCTTTCTTT.

This clonotype was seen a few times. The chain links TRBV7-9 to TRBJ1-5, with 9 bases lining up with TRBD1. The V and J ends lost 5 bases and 6 bases, in that order; junction bases with no gene match: 8. The CDR3 has 15 residues. Germline CDR1 reads SEHNR; CDR2 reads FQNEAQ (reference sequence). In DNA form, the CDR3 reads TGTGCCAGCAGCCCCGGGACAGGGACCTTTCAGCCCCAGCATTTT. This gives the protein CASSPGTGTFQPQHF. Supplemented by reference TRBV7-9 and TRBJ1-5, the full variable domain reads DTGVSQNPRHKITKRGQNVTFRCDPISEHNRLYWYRQTLGQGPEFLTYFQNEAQLEKSRLLSDRFSAERPKGSFSTLEIQRTEQGDSAMYLCASSPGTGTFQPQHFGDGTRLSIL.

V usage is TRBV6-5 and J usage is TRBJ1-1; the D is unclear. Per the germline V gene, CDR1 is MNHEY and CDR2 is SVGAGI. The CDR3 consists of 11 residues. V lost 4 bases to trimming and J lost 9 bases, with 9 bases between them. CDR3 in DNA: TGTGCCAGCAGTTTGGCAGCCCAAGCTTTCTTT. Translation: CASSLAAQAFF.

This clonotype was observed many times. CDR3 region: CASSLYDGTPEAFF. DNA for the CDR3: TGTGCCAGCAGTCTATACGACGGGACACCTGAAGCTTTCTTT. The gene calls are TRBV6-1 and TRBJ1-1; possibly TRBD1 for D (6 bases). Germline-derived CDR1 and CDR2 are MNHNS and SASEGT. The CDR3 length is 14 residues. V gave up 5 bases and J gave up 6 bases, with 16 bases separating them.

V usage is TRBV5-1 and J usage is TRBJ2-3; 9 nucleotides agree with TRBD2. Unmatched junction bases numbered 5, after V lost 0 bases and J lost 6 bases. Looked up from germline, CDR1 is SGHRS and CDR2 is YFSETQ. This CDR3 has 15 residues. The CDR3 is CASSLAGSGGDTQYF. The CDR3 DNA is TGCGCCAGCAGCTTGGCCGGTAGCGGGGGTGATACGCAGTATTTT.

In regard to this clonotype: At one of its ends the junction is not consistent with the germline gene, which may arise from a read error. The genes are TRBV7-6 and TRBJ2-5; D is possibly TRBD2 (5 bases). This CDR3 has 15 amino acids. Germline V gene lookup returns CDR1 SGHVS and CDR2 FNYEAQ. CDR3: CAISLALRDSDTQYF. Written as DNA, the CDR3 is TGTGCCATCAGCTTAGCGCTCCGGGATTCAGATACCCAGTACTTC.

This clonotype came up a few times. The chain is built from TRBV29-1 and TRBJ2-5; D is possibly TRBD2 (7 bases). The CDR3 has 14 residues. Germline assignment: CDR1 SQVTM and CDR2 ANQGSEA. V dropped 6 bases and J dropped 5 bases, with 19 bases sitting between them. The CDR3 here is CSVGGHGVLETQYF. CDR3 bases: TGCAGCGTGGGGGGGCATGGGGTGCTGGAGACCCAGTACTTC.

The sample holds a few counts of this clonotype. The chain couples TRBV7-3 to TRBJ2-4; D call uncertain. Germline lookup yields CDR1 SGHTA and CDR2 FQGTGA. Between the trimmed V and J ends, which lost 5 bases and 7 bases, there was a span of 12 bases. The CDR3 covers 13 residues. The CDR3 nucleotides are TGTGCCAGCAGCGCGACTGGAACCAACATTCAGTACTTC. Protein sequence: CASSATGTNIQYF.

The table lists this clonotype with many counts. V usage is TRBV7-4 and J usage is TRBJ2-5, with 12 bases lining up with TRBD2. Germline-derived CDR1 and CDR2 are SGHVT and SQSDAQ. CDR3 size: 22 residues. Trimming cost V 5 bases and J 0 bases; bases outside gene matches: 22. Here the CDR3 reads CASSVRIRSTSGGPGYQETQYF. The CDR3 DNA follows: TGTGCCAGCAGCGTAAGGATTCGTTCGACTAGCGGGGGCCCAGGATACCAAGAGACCCAGTACTTC.

This clonotype has just a few counts. The chain has TRBV10-3 and TRBJ2-2; a weak D match, TRBD2 (5 bases). Per the germline V gene, CDR1 is ENHRY and CDR2 is SYGVKD. This CDR3 is built from 16 residues. V lost 0 bases, J lost 1 base, and 9 bases lay in between. For the CDR3, the DNA is TGTGCCATCAGTGAGTCGCCCGGAGGGAACACCGGGGAGCTGTTTTTT. Translated: CAISESPGGNTGELFF.

This clonotype has ten or more counts. The V call is TRBV5-4, the J call TRBJ1-1, with a tentative D call TRBD1 (6 bases). CDR3 length: 17 amino acids. V lost 3 bases and J 7 bases, leaving 25 bases between the germline ends. Germline CDR1 is SGHNT and CDR2 is YYREEE (reference sequence). CDR3 loop: CASSWTRSSGTTLEAFF. CDR3 coding DNA: TGTGCCAGCAGCTGGACGAGGAGTTCAGGGACAACTCTTGAAGCTTTCTTT.

This clonotype was counted ten times or more. This chain joins TRBV5-6 and TRBJ2-7, with D unresolved. With 3 bases removed from V and 4 bases from J, the gap between germline ends came to 20 bases. There are 16 residues in the CDR3. Germline loops: CDR1 SGHDT, CDR2 YYEEEE. The CDR3 nucleotides are TGTGCCAGCAGCTCCATTGACACGGTTGGTTTTTACGAGCAGTACTTC. Translating gives CASSSIDTVGFYEQYF.

The table lists this clonotype with many counts. This chain joins TRBV28 and TRBJ1-2; D not certain. This CDR3 is 15 amino acids long. V gave up 4 bases and J gave up 3 bases, with 15 bases separating them. Germline V CDR1 and CDR2: MDHEN, SYDVKM. CDR3 coding DNA: TGTGCCAGCAGTTATGGGTTGGCAGCGTACTATGGCTACACCTTC. This encodes CASSYGLAAYYGYTF.

This clonotype was seen a few times. The V call is TRBV7-9, the J call TRBJ2-7, with D maybe TRBD2 (5 bases). From germline, CDR1 is SEHNR and CDR2 FQNEAQ (reference sequence). This CDR3 is 15 amino acids long. Trimming cost V 5 bases and J 2 bases, with 16 bases left between them. For the CDR3, the DNA is TGTGCCAGCAGCCTACACGGGGTAGGAACCTACGAGCAGTACTTC. Translated: CASSLHGVGTYEQYF.

Only a few counts were recorded for this clonotype. The rearrangement links TRBV7-2 to TRBJ2-7, with D possibly being TRBD2 (5 bases). V was clipped by 0 bases and J by 3 bases, with 9 bases between them. The CDR3 is 14 amino acids. The germline gives CDR1 SGHTA, CDR2 FQGNSA. CDR3 loop: CASSLAFGDYEQYF. DNA of the CDR3: TGTGCCAGCAGCTTAGCTTTCGGGGACTACGAGCAGTACTTC.

This clonotype was detected many times. The chain uses TRBV28 and TRBJ2-7, with 11 bases matching TRBD2. In germline, CDR1 is MDHEN, CDR2 SYDVKM. V shed 10 bases and J 0 bases; nucleotides not matched to a gene: 5. This CDR3 comprises 14 residues. The CDR3 loop reads CATTSGSPSYEQYF. The CDR3 region has the DNA TGTGCCACCACTAGCGGGAGCCCCTCCTACGAGCAGTACTTC.

This clonotype has a count of ten or more. J is TRBJ1-1 and V is TRBV6-5; 7 bases line up with TRBD1. The J segment lost 1 base and the V segment lost 6 bases, leaving 11 bases of the junction unmatched. The CDR3 covers 16 residues. Germline CDR1 MNHEY, CDR2 SVGAGI. The DNA of the CDR3 is TGTGCCAGCAGCCACATTACAGGGGTCGGGAACACTGAAGCTTTCTTT. Translated, it gives CASSHITGVGNTEAFF.

This clonotype was seen repeatedly, ten times or more. CDR3 DNA sequence: TGCGCCAGCAGCCAAGATCCTTGGGGGCCTCAGTACTTC. It codes for CASSQDPWGPQYF. The chain couples TRBV4-3 to TRBJ2-7, with D maybe TRBD1 (6 bases). The V and J ends lost 0 bases and 10 bases respectively, with 13 bases between them. The germline V gene has CDR1 LGHNA and CDR2 YSLEER. The CDR3 covers 13 residues.

This clonotype was counted ten times or more. This chain connects TRBV20-1 to TRBJ2-3; a weak D match, TRBD2 (5 bases). The CDR3 runs to 12 residues. Germline lookup yields CDR1 DFQATT and CDR2 SNEGSKA (reference sequence). V was cut by 5 bases and J by 5 bases, with 11 bases left in between. CDR3 sequence reads: CSARGSGDTQYF. As DNA, the CDR3 is TGCAGTGCTCGCGGGTCTGGAGATACGCAGTATTTT.

This clonotype was seen repeatedly, ten times or more. The chain combines TRBV12-3 or TRBV12-4 with TRBJ2-1, with 7 nucleotides matching TRBD2. Trimming took 6 bases from V and 5 from J; bases not matched to a gene: 16. The CDR3 sequence is 17 residues long. The CDR3 protein is CASSPGTWLAEHNEQFF. The CDR3 DNA is TGTGCCAGCAGCCCTGGGACGTGGCTAGCGGAACACAATGAGCAGTTCTTC.

This clonotype has at least ten counts. The chain joins TRBV11-2 to TRBJ2-1; TRBD2 is a possible D gene (5 bases). Germline CDR1 reads SGHAT; CDR2 reads FQNNGV. CDR3 length: 14 residues. V lost 1 base and J 4 bases, leaving 8 bases between the germline ends. The DNA for the CDR3 is TGTGCCAGCAGCTTAGGGAGAGGGTACAATGAGCAGTTCTTC. It encodes CASSLGRGYNEQFF.

This clonotype was observed many times. This chain uses TRBV24-1 with TRBJ2-1, with TRBD1 matching over 7 bases. This CDR3 is built from 17 residues. The germline gives CDR1 KGHDR, CDR2 SFDVKD. V lost 1 base and J lost 4; bases outside the gene matches: 9. CDR3 protein: CATSDFRTGTAYNEQFF. The CDR3 nucleotides are TGTGCCACCAGTGATTTTAGGACGGGGACAGCTTACAATGAGCAGTTCTTC.

This clonotype was seen a handful of times. This chain joins TRBV3-1 and TRBJ2-7, with TRBD2 matching 8 bases. There are 17 residues in the CDR3. The V gene end was trimmed by 2 bases and the J gene end by 5 bases; junction bases not matched to a gene: 14. The germline CDR1 and CDR2 sequences are LGHDT and YNNKEL (reference sequence). CDR3 nucleotide sequence: TGTGCCAGCAGCCAAAGAAAGGTAGGCGGGAGGATCGACGAGCAGTACTTC. Translated, it gives CASSQRKVGGRIDEQYF.

There are a few counts of this clonotype. The chain is built from TRBV27 and TRBJ2-4; D is undetermined. Trimming took 0 bases from V and 0 from J, leaving 12 bases between them. CDR3 length: 17 amino acids. Germline CDR1 and CDR2: MNHEY and SMNVEV (reference sequence). CDR3 coding DNA: TGTGCCAGCAGTTTATCGATCGGCGCAATAGCCAAAAACATTCAGTACTTC. Translation: CASSLSIGAIAKNIQYF.

This clonotype was detected many times. V is TRBV7-2 and J is TRBJ2-3; the D is unclear. V was pared by 1 base and J by 2 bases, with 13 bases between. CDR3 length equals 16 residues. Per the germline V gene, CDR1 is SGHTA and CDR2 is FQGNSA. As DNA, the CDR3 is TGTGCCAGCAGCTTAGGCGGCTACGCTTCCACAGATACGCAGTATTTT. Amino acids: CASSLGGYASTDTQYF.

Of note for this clonotype: As the CDR3 is not closed by the conserved phenylalanine or tryptophan, this likely results from a read error. The chain links TRBV5-5 to TRBJ2-2; weak D call: TRBD2 (5 bases). Germline V CDR1 and CDR2: SGHKS, YYEKEE (reference sequence). V lost 4 bases, J lost 2 bases, and 9 bases lay in between. The length of the CDR3 is 14 residues. The CDR3 nucleotides read TGTGCCAGCAGCCCCGGGGTCAACACCGGGGAGCTGTTTTGT. This encodes CASSPGVNTGELFC.

This clonotype was counted many times. For the CDR3, the DNA is TGTGCCAGCAGCGTTGGGGGTCTCACAGATACGCAGTATTTT. Its protein product is CASSVGGLTDTQYF. The gene calls are TRBV9 and TRBJ2-3; the D call may be TRBD1 or TRBD2 (5 bases each). V was pared by 2 bases and J by 2 bases, with 9 bases between. Germline V CDR1 and CDR2: SGDLS, YYNGEE. The CDR3 spans 14 residues. Variable domain in full (rest from reference TRBV9 and TRBJ2-3): DSGVTQTPKHLITATGQRVTLRCSPRSGDLSVYWYQQSLDQGLQFLIQYYNGEERAKGNILERFSAQQFPDLHSELNLSSLELGDSALYFCASSVGGLTDTQYFGPGTRLTVL.

The V call is TRBV3-1, the J call TRBJ1-1; D remains unclear. The CDR3 contains 16 residues. Looked up from germline, CDR1 is LGHDT and CDR2 is YNNKEL (reference sequence). V lost 1 base and J lost 3, with 15 bases in between. CDR3 bases: TGTGCCAGCAGCCAAGGGGTCGAACAGTCTTACACTGAAGCTTTCTTT. It codes for CASSQGVEQSYTEAFF.

This clonotype was counted at least ten times. The rearrangement links TRBV27 to TRBJ1-5; weak D call: TRBD1 (6 bases). The CDR3 loop spans 15 amino acids. Germline loops: CDR1 MNHEY, CDR2 SMNVEV (reference sequence). V lost 6 bases, J lost 5 bases, and 17 bases lay in between. CDR3 sequence reads: CASSPSRGGYQPQHF. CDR3 coding DNA: TGTGCCAGCAGCCCATCTCGGGGGGGCTATCAGCCCCAGCATTTT.